Listed here is a single T cell receptor beta chain. This record comes from a study of early T cells in non-severe SARS-CoV-2 infection. The germline V gene encodes CDR1 MNHEY and CDR2 SVGEGT. With 2 bases clipped from V and 4 bases from J, the junction kept 10 bases outside the gene matches. This CDR3 region has 18 residues. TCRdb ran MiXCR on the 5' RACE reads and lists one entry per CDR3 protein. Of fewer than 50,000 distinct CDR3 sequences in the sample, roughly 7% were seen once. This clonotype was obtained from an adult who was a healthcare worker with PCR-confirmed SARS-CoV-2 infection or an uninfected control (not recorded which). The material sequenced was whole blood. This chain connects TRBV6-2 or TRBV6-3 to TRBJ2-1, with 11 bases identical to TRBD2. The CDR3 loop reads CASSYPLAGGQIYNEQFF. As DNA, the CDR3 is TGTGCCAGCAGTTACCCCCTAGCGGGGGGCCAGATTTACAATGAGCAGTTCTTC.